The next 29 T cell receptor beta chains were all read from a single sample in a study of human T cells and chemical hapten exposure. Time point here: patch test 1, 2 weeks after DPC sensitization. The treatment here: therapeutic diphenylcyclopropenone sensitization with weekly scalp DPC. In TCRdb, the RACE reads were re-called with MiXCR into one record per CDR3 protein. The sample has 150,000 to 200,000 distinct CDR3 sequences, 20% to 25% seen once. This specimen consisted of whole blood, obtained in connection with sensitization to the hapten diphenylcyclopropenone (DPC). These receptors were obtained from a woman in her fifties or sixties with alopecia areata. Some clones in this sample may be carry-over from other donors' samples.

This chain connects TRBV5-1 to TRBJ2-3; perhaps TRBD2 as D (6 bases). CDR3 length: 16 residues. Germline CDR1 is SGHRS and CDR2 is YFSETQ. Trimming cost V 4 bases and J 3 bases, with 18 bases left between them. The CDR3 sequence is CASSGGIAVETDTQYF. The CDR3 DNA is TGCGCCAGCAGCGGTGGGATAGCGGTGGAGACAGATACGCAGTATTTT.

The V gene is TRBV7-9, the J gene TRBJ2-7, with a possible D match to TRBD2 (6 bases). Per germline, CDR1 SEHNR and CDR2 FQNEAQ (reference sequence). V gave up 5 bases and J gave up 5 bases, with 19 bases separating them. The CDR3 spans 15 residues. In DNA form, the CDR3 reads TGTGCCAGCAGCAAAGGACGGGAGTTCGGAAACGAGCAGTACTTC. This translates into CASSKGREFGNEQYF.

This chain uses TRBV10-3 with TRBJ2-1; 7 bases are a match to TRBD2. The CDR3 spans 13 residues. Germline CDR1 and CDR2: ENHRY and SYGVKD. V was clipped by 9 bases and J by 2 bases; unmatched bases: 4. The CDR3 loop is CAIRAGPYNEQFF. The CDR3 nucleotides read TGTGCCATACGAGCGGGACCCTACAATGAGCAGTTCTTC.

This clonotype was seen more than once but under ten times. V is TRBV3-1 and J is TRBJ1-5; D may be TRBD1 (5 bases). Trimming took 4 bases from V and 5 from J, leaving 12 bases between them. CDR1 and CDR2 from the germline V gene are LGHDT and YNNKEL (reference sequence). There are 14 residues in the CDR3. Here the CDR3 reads CASSLEMGHQPQHF. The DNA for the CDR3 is TGTGCCAGCAGCCTAGAGATGGGGCATCAGCCCCAGCATTTT.

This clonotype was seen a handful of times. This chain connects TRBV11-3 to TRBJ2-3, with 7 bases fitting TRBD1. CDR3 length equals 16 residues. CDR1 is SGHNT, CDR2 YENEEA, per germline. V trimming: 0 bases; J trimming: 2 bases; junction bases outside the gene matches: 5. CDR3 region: CASSLDLTGATDTQYF. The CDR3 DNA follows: TGTGCCAGCAGCTTAGATCTCACAGGGGCCACAGATACGCAGTATTTT.

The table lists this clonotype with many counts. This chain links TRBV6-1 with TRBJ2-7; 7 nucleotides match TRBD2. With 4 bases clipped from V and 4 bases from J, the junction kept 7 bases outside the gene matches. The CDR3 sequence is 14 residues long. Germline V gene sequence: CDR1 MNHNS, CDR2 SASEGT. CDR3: CASSALAATYEQYF. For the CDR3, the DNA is TGTGCCAGCAGTGCCCTAGCGGCTACGTACGAGCAGTACTTC.

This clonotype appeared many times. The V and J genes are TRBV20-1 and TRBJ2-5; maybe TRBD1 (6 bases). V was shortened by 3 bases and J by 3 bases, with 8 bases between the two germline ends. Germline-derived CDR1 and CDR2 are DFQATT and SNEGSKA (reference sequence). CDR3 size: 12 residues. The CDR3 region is CSASPGEETQYF. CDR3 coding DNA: TGCAGTGCTAGCCCAGGGGAAGAGACCCAGTACTTC.

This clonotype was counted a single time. CDR3 DNA sequence: TGTGCCAGCAGCTTAGAGGTAGCGGGAGCTCCTCCGAACACCGGGGAGCTGTTTTTT. Translation gives CASSLEVAGAPPNTGELFF. The V and J genes are TRBV7-2 and TRBJ2-2, with 9 nucleotides matching TRBD2. Losses at the gene ends were 1 base for V and 0 bases for J; bases not matched to a gene: 9. Germline V gives CDR1 SGHTA, CDR2 FQGNSA. The CDR3 length is 19 residues.

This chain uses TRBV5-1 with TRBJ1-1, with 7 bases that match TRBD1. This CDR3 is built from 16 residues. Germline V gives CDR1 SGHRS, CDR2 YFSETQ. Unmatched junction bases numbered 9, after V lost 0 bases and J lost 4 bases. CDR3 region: CASSLEITGVSTEAFF. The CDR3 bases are TGCGCCAGCAGCTTGGAAATTACAGGGGTGAGCACTGAAGCTTTCTTT. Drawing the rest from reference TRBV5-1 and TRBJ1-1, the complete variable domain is KAGVTQTPRYLIKTRGQQVTLSCSPISGHRSVSWYQQTPGQGLQFLFEYFSETQRNKGNFPGRFSGRQFSNSRSEMNVSTLELGDSALYLCASSLEITGVSTEAFFGQGTRLTVV.

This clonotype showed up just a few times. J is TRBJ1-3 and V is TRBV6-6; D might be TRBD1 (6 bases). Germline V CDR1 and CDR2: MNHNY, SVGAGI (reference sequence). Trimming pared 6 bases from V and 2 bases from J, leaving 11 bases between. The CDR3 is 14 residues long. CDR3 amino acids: CASSPRGTGNTIYF. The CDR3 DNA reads TGTGCCAGCAGCCCCAGGGGTACTGGAAACACCATATATTTT.

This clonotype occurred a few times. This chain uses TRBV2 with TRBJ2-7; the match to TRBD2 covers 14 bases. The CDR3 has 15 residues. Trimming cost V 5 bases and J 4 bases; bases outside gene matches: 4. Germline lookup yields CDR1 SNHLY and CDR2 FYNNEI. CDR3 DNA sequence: TGTGCCAGCAGTCAGACTAGCGGGAGGGGGTACGAGCAGTACTTC. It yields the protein CASSQTSGRGYEQYF.

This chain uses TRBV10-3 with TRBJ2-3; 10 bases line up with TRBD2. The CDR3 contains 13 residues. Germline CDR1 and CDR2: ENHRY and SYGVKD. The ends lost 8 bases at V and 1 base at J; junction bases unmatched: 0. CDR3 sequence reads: CAILAGGTDTQYF. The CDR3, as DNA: TGTGCCATCCTAGCGGGAGGCACAGATACGCAGTATTTT.

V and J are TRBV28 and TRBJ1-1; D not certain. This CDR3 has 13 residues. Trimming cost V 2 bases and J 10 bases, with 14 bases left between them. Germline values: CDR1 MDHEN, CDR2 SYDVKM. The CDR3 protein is CASSLDRARGAFF. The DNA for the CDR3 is TGTGCCAGCAGTTTAGATCGGGCCCGGGGAGCTTTCTTT.

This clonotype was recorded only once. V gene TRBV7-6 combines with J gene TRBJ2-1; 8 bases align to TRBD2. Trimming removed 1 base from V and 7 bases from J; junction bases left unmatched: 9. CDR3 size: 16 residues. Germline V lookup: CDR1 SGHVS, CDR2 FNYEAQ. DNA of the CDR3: TGTGCCAGCAGCTTAGTGCCGGCGGGAGGAAGGAATGAGCAGTTCTTC. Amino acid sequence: CASSLVPAGGRNEQFF.

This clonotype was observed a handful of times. The CDR3 region has the DNA TGTGCCAGCAGTGAATGGGAGCCCCCTGGGGATACGCAGTATTTT. It specifies CASSEWEPPGDTQYF. This chain joins TRBV2 and TRBJ2-3, with TRBD2 as a possible D gene (5 bases). Germline CDR1 SNHLY, CDR2 FYNNEI. Deletions cut 2 bases from V and 6 bases from J, with 15 bases between. The CDR3 sequence is 15 residues long.

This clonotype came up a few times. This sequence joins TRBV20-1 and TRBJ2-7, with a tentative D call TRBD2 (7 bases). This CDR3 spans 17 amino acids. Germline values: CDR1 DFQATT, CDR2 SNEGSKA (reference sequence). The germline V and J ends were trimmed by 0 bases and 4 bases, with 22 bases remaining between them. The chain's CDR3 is CSARDSRGAGTGYEQYF. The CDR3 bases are TGCAGTGCTAGAGATTCCCGGGGGGCGGGGACCGGATACGAGCAGTACTTC.

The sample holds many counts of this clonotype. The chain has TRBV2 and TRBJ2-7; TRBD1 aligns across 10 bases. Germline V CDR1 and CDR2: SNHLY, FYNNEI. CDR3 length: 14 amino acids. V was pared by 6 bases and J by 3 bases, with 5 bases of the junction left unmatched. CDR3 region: CASRRTGGDYEQYF. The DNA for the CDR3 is TGTGCCAGCAGAAGGACAGGGGGGGACTACGAGCAGTACTTC.

DNA of the CDR3: TGTGCCAGCAGCGTCCAGCCGGGGTCGGGGGGCATCGAGACCCAGTACTTC. Its protein product is CASSVQPGSGGIETQYF. The genes are TRBV9 and TRBJ2-5; D might be TRBD2 (7 bases). The germline V and J ends were trimmed by 2 bases and 5 bases, with 22 bases remaining between them. CDR1 and CDR2 from the germline V gene are SGDLS and YYNGEE. CDR3 length equals 17 residues.

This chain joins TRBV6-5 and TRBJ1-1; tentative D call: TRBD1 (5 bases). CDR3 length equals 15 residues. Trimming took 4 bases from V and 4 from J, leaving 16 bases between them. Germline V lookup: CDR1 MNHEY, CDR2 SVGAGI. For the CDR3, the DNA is TGTGCCAGCAGTTCGGGGACCGGGCTGGGCACTGAAGCTTTCTTT. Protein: CASSSGTGLGTEAFF.

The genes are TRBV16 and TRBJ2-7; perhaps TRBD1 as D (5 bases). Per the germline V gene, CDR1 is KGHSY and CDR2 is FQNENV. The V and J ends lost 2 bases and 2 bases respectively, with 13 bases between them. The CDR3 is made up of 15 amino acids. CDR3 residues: CASSQKTGSPYEQYF. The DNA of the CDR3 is TGTGCCAGCAGCCAAAAAACAGGTAGCCCCTACGAGCAGTACTTC.

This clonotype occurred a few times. The CDR3 nucleotides read TGTGCCAGCAGCTTAGTGGACACCGGGGAGCTGTTTTTT. As protein: CASSLVDTGELFF. The rearrangement joins TRBV11-2 to TRBJ2-2, with D uncertain. Germline V gene lookup returns CDR1 SGHAT and CDR2 FQNNGV. Trimming left V 1 base short and J 3 bases short, with 3 bases between. CDR3 length: 13 amino acids.

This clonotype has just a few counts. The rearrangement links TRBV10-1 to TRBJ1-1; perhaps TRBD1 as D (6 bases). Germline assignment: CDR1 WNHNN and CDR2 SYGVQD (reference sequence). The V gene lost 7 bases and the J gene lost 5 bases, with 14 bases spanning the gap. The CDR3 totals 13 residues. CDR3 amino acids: CASTRTRGTEAFF. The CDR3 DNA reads TGCGCCAGCACCCGGACTAGGGGGACTGAAGCTTTCTTT.

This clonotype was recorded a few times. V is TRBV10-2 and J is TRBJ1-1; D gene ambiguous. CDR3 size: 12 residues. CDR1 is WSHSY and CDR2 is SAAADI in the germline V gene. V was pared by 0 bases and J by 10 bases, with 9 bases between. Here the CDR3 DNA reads TGCGCCAGCAGTGAGTCGGTAATGGGAGCTTTCTTT. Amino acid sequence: CASSESVMGAFF.

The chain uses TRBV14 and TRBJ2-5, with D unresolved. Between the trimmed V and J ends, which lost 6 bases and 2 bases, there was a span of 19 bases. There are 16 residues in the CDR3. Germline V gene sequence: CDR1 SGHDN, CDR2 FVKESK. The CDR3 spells CASSLPHNTLQETQYF. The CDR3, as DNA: TGTGCCAGCAGTCTCCCGCATAATACGCTTCAAGAGACCCAGTACTTC. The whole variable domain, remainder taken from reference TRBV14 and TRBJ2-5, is EAGVTQFPSHSVIEKGQTVTLRCDPISGHDNLYWYRRVMGKEIKFLLHFVKESKQDESGMPNNRFLAERTGGTYSTLKVQPAELEDSGVYFCASSLPHNTLQETQYFGPGTRLLVL.

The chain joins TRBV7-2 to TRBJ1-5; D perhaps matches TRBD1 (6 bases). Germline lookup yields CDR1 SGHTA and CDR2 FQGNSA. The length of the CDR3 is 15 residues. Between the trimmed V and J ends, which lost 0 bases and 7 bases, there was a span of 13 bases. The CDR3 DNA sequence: TGTGCCAGCAGCTTAGCGCTGGGGGGCCGACAGCCCCAGCATTTT. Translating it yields CASSLALGGRQPQHF.

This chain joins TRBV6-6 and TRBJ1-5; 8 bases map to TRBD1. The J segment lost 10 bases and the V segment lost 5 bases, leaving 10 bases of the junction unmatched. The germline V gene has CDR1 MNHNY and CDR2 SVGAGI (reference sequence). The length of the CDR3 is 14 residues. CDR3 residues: CASSKDREISPQHF. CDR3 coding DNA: TGTGCCAGCAGTAAGGACAGGGAGATCAGCCCCCAGCATTTT.

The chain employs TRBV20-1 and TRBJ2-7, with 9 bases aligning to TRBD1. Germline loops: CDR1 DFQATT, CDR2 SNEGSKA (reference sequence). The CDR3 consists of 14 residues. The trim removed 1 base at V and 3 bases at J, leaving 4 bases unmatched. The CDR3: CSARVTDRGYEQYF. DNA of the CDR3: TGCAGTGCTAGAGTCACGGACAGGGGCTACGAGCAGTACTTC.

For the CDR3, the DNA is TGTGCCAGCAGTCAAGATCATACGCAGTATTTT. It specifies CASSQDHTQYF. The V and J genes are TRBV6-5 and TRBJ2-3; D remains ambiguous. CDR1 is MNHEY, CDR2 SVGAGI, per germline. V shed 5 bases and J shed 7 bases, with 7 bases lying between them. The CDR3 has 11 amino acids.

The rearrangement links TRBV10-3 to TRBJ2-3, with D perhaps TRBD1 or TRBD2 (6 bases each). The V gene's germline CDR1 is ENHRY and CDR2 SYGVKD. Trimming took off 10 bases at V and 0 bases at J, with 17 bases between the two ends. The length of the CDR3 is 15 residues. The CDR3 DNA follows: TGTGCCACTCGACTGGAGGGACATAGCACAGATACGCAGTATTTT. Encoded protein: CATRLEGHSTDTQYF.